The 2 T cell receptor beta chains below were found in one sample sequenced in a study of blood T cell repertoires in COVID-19. Only in-frame clones appear in the TCRdb table, and some are missing; sequencing was by immunoSEQ multiplex PCR. The sample has hundreds of thousands of clones, approximately 85% seen once. The sequencing input was peripheral blood. The receptor source for this set is a man aged 45 to 65 with COVID-19, enrolled during active disease.

The chain couples TRBV5-5 to TRBJ1-5; 11 positions match TRBD1. V gave up 1 base and J gave up 6 bases; unmatched junction bases: 9. CDR3 length equals 17 residues. CDR1 is SGHKS, CDR2 YYEKEE, per germline (reference sequence). CDR3 in amino acids: CASSLHGTGGSVQPQHF. DNA for the CDR3: TGTGCCAGCAGCTTGCACGGGACAGGGGGTTCGGTTCAGCCCCAGCATTTT.

The V gene is TRBV9, the J gene TRBJ2-3; weak D call: TRBD1 (7 bases). Trimming left V 0 bases short and J 4 bases short, with 15 bases between. The CDR3 length is 16 residues. CDR1 is SGDLS and CDR2 is YYNGEE in the germline V gene. The CDR3 bases are TGTGCCAGCAGCGTAGATGCAGGGGGGATCGCAGATACGCAGTATTTT. The encoded protein is CASSVDAGGIADTQYF.